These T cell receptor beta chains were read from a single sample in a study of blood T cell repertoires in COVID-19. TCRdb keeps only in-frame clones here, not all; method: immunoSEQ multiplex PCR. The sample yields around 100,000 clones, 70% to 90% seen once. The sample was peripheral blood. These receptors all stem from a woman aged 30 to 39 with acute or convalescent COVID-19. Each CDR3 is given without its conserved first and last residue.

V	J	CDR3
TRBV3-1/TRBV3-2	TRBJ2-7	ASSLVGAEQY
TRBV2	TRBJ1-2	ASSEAGRGSGYT
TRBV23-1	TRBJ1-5	ASSQSGQPSNQPQH
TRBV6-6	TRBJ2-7	ATHGTSSYEQY
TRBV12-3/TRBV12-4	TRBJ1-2	ASSLLGYGYT
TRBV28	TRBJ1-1	ASSPRGNTEAF
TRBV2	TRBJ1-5	ASSEALQGSQNQPQH
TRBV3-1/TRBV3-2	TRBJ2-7	ASSPTGTYEQY
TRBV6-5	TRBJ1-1	ASRGSLMLDTEAF
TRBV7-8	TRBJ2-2	ASSVTDTGELF
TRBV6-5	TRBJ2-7	AVTDSYEQY
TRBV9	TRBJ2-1	ASSVWGGAYNEQF
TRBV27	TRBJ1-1	ASSLIPPWGGTEAF
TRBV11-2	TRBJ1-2	ASRGTGGLDYGYT
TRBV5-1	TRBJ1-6	ASSRNRDNSPLH
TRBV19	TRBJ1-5	ASSIGGDQPQH
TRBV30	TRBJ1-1	ASQTGGRFTEAF
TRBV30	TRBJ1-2	AWSSGRGGGYT
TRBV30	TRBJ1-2	AWSLGPGYGYT
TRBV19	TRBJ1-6	ASRRTGVNNSPLH
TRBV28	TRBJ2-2	ASSTGILAGELF
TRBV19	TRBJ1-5	ASSIGEWNQPQH
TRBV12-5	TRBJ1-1	ASGMTLNTEAF
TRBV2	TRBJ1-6	ASSEGRQNSPLH
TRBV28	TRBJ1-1	ASSQGLGAF
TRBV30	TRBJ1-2	AWSGGGGDGYT
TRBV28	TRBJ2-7	ASSPTGAGYYEQY
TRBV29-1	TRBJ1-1	SVGSRGGGTEAF
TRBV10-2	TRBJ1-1	ASRITGDTEAF
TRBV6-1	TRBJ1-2	ASSDTGVRGYT
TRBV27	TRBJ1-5	ASSPDRGNQPQH
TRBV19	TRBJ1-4	ASSMGGWATEKLF